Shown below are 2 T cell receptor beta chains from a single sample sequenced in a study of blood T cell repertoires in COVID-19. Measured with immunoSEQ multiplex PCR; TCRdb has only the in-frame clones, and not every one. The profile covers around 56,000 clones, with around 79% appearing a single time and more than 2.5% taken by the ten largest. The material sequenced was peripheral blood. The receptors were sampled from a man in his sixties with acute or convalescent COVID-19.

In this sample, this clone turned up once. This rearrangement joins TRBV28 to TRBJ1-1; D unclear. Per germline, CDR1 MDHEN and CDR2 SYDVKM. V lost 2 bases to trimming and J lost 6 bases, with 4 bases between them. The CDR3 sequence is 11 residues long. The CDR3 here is CASSLHSEAFF. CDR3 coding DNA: TGTGCCAGCAGTTTACATTCTGAAGCTTTCTTT.

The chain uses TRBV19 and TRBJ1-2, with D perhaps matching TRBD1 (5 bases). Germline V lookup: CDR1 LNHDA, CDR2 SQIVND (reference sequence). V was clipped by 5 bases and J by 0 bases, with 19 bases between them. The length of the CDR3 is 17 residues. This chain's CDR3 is CASSPGDAGASNYGYTF. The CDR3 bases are TGTGCCAGTAGTCCGGGGGATGCAGGAGCCTCTAACTATGGCTACACCTTC.